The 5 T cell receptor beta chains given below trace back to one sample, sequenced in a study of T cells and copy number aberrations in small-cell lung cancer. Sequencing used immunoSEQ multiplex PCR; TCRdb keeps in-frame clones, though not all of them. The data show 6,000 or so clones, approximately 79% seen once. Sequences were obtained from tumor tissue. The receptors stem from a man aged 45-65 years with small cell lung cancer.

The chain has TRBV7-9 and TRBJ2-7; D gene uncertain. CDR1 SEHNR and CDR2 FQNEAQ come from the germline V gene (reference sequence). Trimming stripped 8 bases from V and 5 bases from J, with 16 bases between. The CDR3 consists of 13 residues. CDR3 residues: CASRRMLGDEQYF. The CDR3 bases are TGTGCCAGCCGCAGGATGTTGGGTGACGAGCAGTACTTC.

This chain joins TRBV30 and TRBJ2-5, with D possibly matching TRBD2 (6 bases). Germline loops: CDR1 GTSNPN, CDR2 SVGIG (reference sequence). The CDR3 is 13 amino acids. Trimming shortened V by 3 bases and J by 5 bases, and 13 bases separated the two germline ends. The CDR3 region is CAWSKGGEETQYF. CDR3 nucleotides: TGTGCCTGGAGCAAAGGCGGGGAGGAGACCCAGTACTTC.

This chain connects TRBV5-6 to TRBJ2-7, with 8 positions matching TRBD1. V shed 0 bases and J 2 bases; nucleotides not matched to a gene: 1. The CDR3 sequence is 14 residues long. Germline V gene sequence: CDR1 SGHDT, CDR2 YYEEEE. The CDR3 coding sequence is TGTGCCAGCAGCTTGGTACAGGGGGCCTACGAGCAGTACTTC. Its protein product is CASSLVQGAYEQYF.

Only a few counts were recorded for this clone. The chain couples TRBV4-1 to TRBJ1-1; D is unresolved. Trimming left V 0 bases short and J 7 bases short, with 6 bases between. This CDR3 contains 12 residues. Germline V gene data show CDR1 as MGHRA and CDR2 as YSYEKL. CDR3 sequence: CASSQDLSEAFF. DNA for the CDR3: TGCGCCAGCAGCCAAGATCTTAGTGAAGCTTTCTTT.

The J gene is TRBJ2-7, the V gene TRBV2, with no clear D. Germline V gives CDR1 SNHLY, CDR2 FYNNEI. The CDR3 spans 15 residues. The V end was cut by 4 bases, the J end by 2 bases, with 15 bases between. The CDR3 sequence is CASSVAIDLPYEQYF. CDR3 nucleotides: TGTGCCAGCAGTGTTGCGATAGACCTACCCTACGAGCAGTACTTC.